A single sample is the source of the 4 T cell receptor beta chains below, sequenced in a study (dated by TCRdb to the mid-2010s). The method was RT-PCR. TCRdb names Illumina MiSeq as the instrument used. TCRdb reworked the public reads: Q25 trimming with fastp, MiXCR clone assembly, productive beta chains retained. Each entry merges the rows of one CDR3 protein and shows their most common DNA and genes. This sample is represented by almost 700,000 distinct CDR3 sequences; 11% to 15% of them were singletons. Around 3.3% of the sample rests with the top ten. The specimen was memory CD4+ T cells from blood. These receptor sequences come from a female donor in good health, serving as a healthy control.

This rearrangement joins TRBV19 to TRBJ1-3; 7 bases map to TRBD1. Germline trimming cut 7 bases from V and 7 bases from J; bases unmatched to any gene: 10. CDR3 length: 14 amino acids. Per the germline V gene, CDR1 is LNHDA and CDR2 is SQIVND (reference sequence). In nucleotides, the CDR3 is TGTGCCAGTACCCCCCAGGGGGTTCGGAACACCATATATTTT. It translates to CASTPQGVRNTIYF. The full variable domain, its missing parts supplied by reference TRBV19 and TRBJ1-3, is DGGITQSPKYLFRKEGQNVTLSCEQNLNHDAMYWYRQDPGQGLRLIYYSQIVNDFQKGDIAEGYSVSREKKESFPLTVTSAQKNPTAFYLCASTPQGVRNTIYFGEGSWLTVV.

The table lists this clonotype with a few counts. The chain employs TRBV27 and TRBJ2-3; the match to TRBD2 covers 7 bases. The ends lost 5 bases at V and 0 bases at J; junction bases unmatched: 8. Germline V CDR1 and CDR2: MNHEY, SMNVEV (reference sequence). The CDR3 is 16 residues long. As DNA, the CDR3 is TGTGCCAGCAGTCCGCCAGCGGGAATAAGCACAGATACGCAGTATTTT. It yields the protein CASSPPAGISTDTQYF.

V and J are TRBV5-1 and TRBJ1-4; possible D gene TRBD1, 5 bases. V lost 4 bases, J lost 8 bases, and 15 bases lay in between. Per the germline V gene, CDR1 is SGHRS and CDR2 is YFSETQ. The CDR3 length is 14 residues. CDR3 in amino acids: CASSRGGEEEKLFF. In nucleotides, the CDR3 is TGCGCCAGCAGCCGGGGGGGGGAAGAGGAAAAACTGTTTTTT.

This clonotype was seen a handful of times. A much larger clone is a single base away; this may be a read error. The rearrangement joins TRBV5-6 to TRBJ2-7; TRBD1 agrees at 9 bases. The CDR3 extends over 14 amino acids. Germline-derived CDR1 and CDR2 are SGHDT and YYEEEE. CDR3: CASTLGQGRYEQYF. CDR3 bases: TGTGCCAGCACCTTGGGACAGGGTCGCTACGAGCAGTACTTC.